The clone carrying this TCR beta chain was recorded a few times. Its cognate antigen is unknown. As for time point: persistent/refractory GD, antithyroid drugs over 5 years with positive TRAb. TCR sequences were obtained from RNA taken from PBMCs. TCR beta libraries were built with iRepertoire HTBI primers and Arm-PCR of CDR3 regions. Under the authors' procedure: Looking across samples, the authors found 55 to 80 TRBV and 13 to 15 TRBJ segments. TCRdb reprocessed the multiplex PCR reads with MiXCR, giving one entry per CDR3 protein. TCRdb's processing, not the authors' own work, is the source of the V and J calls. The profile shows over 450,000 distinct CDR3 sequences, 20% to 25% of them singletons. The V gene end was trimmed by 3 bases and the J gene end by 7 bases; junction bases not matched to a gene: 8. The CDR3 runs 14 residues. Germline V CDR1 and CDR2: SGHRS, YFSETQ. These data come from a study of regulatory T cells in long-lasting Graves disease. The study's findings and limits: Whereas more than 950 public clonotypes were shared by new patients, persistent patients shared more, at roughly 2,500. Persistent disease favored TRBV28, TRBJ1-2 and TRBJ2-5.

This sequence was found in a female donor with Graves disease. The sample consisted of peripheral blood mononuclear cells (PBMCs), taken when the disease was refractory, from a patient treated with antithyroid drugs. J is TRBJ1-1 and V is TRBV5-1; 8 bases fit TRBD1. CDR3 nucleotide sequence: TGCGCCAGCAGCTGGACTAAACAGGGGGGTGAAGCTTTCTTT. This sequence encodes CASSWTKQGGEAFF.